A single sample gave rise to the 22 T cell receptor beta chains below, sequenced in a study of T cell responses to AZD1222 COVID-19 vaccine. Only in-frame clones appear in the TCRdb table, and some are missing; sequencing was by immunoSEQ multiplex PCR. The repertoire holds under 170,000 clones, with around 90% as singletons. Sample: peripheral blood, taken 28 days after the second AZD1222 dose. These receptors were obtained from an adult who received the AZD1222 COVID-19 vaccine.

CDR3 sequence (DNA): TGTGCCGTCAATAACAGACTTGAGAACACAGATACGCAGTATTTT. Translated, it gives CAVNNRLENTDTQYF. The genes are TRBV10-3 and TRBJ2-3, with D uncertain. V dropped 11 bases and J dropped 2 bases, with 20 bases sitting between them. Germline V gives CDR1 ENHRY, CDR2 SYGVKD. This CDR3 spans 15 amino acids.

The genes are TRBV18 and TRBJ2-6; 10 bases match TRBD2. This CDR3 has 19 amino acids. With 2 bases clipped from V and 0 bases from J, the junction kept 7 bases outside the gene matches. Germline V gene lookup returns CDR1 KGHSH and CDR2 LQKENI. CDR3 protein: CASSPSGLAGVSGANVLTF. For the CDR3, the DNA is TGTGCCAGCTCACCATCGGGCCTAGCGGGAGTCTCTGGGGCCAACGTCCTGACTTTC.

CDR3 DNA: TGTGCCAGCACCCAGAGGCGAAACACTGAAGCTTTCTTT. This gives the protein CASTQRRNTEAFF. The V gene is TRBV3-1 (or the pseudogene TRBV3-2), the J gene TRBJ1-1; D not resolved. CDR1 is LGHDT, CDR2 YNNKEL, per germline (reference sequence). V lost 7 bases and J 2 bases, leaving 11 bases between the germline ends. CDR3 length equals 13 residues.

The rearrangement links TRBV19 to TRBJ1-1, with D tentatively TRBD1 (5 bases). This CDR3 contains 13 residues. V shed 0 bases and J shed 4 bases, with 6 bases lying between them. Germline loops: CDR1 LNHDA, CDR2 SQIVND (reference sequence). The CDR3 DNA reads TGTGCCAGTAGTATAGATACAGGCACTGAAGCTTTCTTT. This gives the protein CASSIDTGTEAFF.

CDR3 nucleotides: TGCGCCAGCAGCTTAGGAGGGGACCGGGAGCTGTTTTTT. It encodes CASSLGGDRELFF. The V call is TRBV5-1, the J call TRBJ2-2, with TRBD2 as a possible D gene (6 bases). This CDR3 region has 13 residues. Germline CDR1 reads SGHRS; CDR2 reads YFSETQ. Trimming pared 2 bases from V and 9 bases from J, leaving 11 bases between.

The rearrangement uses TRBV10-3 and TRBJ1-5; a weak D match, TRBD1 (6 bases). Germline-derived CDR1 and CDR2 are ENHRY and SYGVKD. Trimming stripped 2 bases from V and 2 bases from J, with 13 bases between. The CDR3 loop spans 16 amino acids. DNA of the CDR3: TGTGCCATCAGTGAGATTGGGGGGCTTGGCAATCAGCCCCAGCATTTT. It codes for CAISEIGGLGNQPQHF.

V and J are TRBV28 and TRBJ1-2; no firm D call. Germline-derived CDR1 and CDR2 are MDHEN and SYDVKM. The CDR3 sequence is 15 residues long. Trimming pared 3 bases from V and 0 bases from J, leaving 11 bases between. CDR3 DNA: TGTGCCAGCAGTTTTCCGACTGGGGCTAACTATGGCTACACCTTC. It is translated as CASSFPTGANYGYTF.

The chain's CDR3 is CASSLRLALSTDTQYF. In DNA form, the CDR3 reads TGTGCCAGCAGTTTAAGACTAGCGCTAAGCACAGATACGCAGTATTTT. V is TRBV27 and J is TRBJ2-3, with 8 bases fitting TRBD2. The germline V gene has CDR1 MNHEY and CDR2 SMNVEV (reference sequence). The V gene end was trimmed by 2 bases and the J gene end by 0 bases; junction bases not matched to a gene: 4. This CDR3 spans 16 amino acids.

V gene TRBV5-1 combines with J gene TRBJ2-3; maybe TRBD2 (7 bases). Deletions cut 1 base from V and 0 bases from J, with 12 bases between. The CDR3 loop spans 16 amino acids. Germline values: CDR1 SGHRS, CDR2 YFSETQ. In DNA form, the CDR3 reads TGCGCCAGCAGCTTGATAAGGGGGGGAAGCACAGATACGCAGTATTTT. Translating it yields CASSLIRGGSTDTQYF.

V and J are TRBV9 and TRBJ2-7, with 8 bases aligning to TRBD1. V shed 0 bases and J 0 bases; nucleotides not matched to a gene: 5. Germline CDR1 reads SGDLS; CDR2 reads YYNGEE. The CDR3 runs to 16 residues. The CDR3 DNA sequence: TGTGCCAGCAGCGTAGCCCAGGACAGGGCCTCCTACGAGCAGTACTTC. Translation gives CASSVAQDRASYEQYF. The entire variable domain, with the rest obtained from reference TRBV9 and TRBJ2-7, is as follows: DSGVTQTPKHLITATGQRVTLRCSPRSGDLSVYWYQQSLDQGLQFLIQYYNGEERAKGNILERFSAQQFPDLHSELNLSSLELGDSALYFCASSVAQDRASYEQYFGPGTRLTVT.

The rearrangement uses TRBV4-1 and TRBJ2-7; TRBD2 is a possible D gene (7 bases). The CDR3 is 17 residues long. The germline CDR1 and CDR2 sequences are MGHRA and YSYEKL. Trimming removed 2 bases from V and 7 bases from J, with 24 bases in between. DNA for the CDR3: TGCGCCAGCAGCCAAAGGCCCCTATCGGCGGGGGCCGGGGAGCAGTACTTC. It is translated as CASSQRPLSAGAGEQYF.

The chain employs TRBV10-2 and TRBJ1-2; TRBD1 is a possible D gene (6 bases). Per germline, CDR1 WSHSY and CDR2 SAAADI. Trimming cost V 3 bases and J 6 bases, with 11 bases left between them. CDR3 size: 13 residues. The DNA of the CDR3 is TGCGCCAGCAGTGAACAGGGAAGCCATGGCTACACCTTC. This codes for CASSEQGSHGYTF.

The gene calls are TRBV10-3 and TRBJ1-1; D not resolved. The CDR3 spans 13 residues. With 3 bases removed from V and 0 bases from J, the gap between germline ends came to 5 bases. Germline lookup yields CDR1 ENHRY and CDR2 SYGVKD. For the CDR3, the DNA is TGTGCCATCAGTGACGGAATGAACACTGAAGCTTTCTTT. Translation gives CAISDGMNTEAFF.

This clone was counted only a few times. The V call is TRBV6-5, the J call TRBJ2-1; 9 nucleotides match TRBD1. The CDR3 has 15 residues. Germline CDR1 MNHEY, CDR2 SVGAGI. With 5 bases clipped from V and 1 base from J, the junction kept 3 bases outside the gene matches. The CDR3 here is CASSPGTGSYNEQFF. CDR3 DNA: TGTGCCAGCAGTCCAGGGACAGGGTCCTACAATGAGCAGTTCTTC.

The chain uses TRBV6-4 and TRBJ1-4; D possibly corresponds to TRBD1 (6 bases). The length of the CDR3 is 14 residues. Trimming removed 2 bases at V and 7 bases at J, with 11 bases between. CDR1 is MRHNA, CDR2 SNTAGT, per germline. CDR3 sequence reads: CASSDGGAGEKLFF. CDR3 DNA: TGTGCCAGCAGTGACGGGGGCGCGGGTGAAAAACTGTTTTTT.

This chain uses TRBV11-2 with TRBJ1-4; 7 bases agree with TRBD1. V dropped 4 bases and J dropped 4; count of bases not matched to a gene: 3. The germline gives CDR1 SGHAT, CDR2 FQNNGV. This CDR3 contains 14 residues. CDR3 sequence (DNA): TGTGCCAGCAGCTCACAGGGGTTTAATGAAAAACTGTTTTTT. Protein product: CASSSQGFNEKLFF.

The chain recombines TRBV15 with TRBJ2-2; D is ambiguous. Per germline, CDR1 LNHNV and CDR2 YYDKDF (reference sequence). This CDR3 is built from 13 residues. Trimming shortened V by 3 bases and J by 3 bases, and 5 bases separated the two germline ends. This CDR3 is CATSSRDTGELFF. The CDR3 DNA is TGTGCCACCAGCAGTCGGGACACCGGGGAGCTGTTTTTT. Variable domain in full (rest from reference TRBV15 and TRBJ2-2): DAMVIQNPRYQVTQFGKPVTLSCSQTLNHNVMYWYQQKSSQAPKLLFHYYDKDFNNEADTPDNFQSRRPNTSFCFLDIRSPGLGDTAMYLCATSSRDTGELFFGEGSRLTVL.

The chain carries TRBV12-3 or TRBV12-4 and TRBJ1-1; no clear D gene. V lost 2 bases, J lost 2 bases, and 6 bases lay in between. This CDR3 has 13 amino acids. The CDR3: CASSLPPNTEAFF. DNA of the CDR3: TGTGCCAGCAGTTTACCCCCCAACACTGAAGCTTTCTTT.

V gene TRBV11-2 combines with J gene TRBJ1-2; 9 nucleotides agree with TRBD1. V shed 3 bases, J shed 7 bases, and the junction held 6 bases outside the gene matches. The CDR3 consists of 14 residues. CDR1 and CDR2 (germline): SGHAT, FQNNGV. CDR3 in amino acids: CASSFGQGLFGYTF. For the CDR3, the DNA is TGTGCCAGCAGCTTCGGACAGGGGCTTTTTGGCTACACCTTC.

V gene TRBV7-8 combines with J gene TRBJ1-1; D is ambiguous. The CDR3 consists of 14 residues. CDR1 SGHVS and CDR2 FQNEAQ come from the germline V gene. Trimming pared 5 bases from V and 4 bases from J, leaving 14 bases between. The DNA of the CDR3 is TGTGCCAGCAGCCCTCCCGGTCCCCCCACTGAAGCTTTCTTT. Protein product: CASSPPGPPTEAFF.

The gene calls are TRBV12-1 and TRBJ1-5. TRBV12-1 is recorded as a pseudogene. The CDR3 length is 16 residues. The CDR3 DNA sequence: TGTGCCAGCAGTCATCGCGCGCCCCATAGCAATCAGCCCCAGCATTTT. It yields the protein CASSHRAPHSNQPQHF.

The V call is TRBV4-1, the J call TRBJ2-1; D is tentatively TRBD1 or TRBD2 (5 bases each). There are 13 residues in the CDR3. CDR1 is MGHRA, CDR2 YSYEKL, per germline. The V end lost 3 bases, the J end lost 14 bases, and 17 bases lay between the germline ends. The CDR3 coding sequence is TGCGCCAGCAGCCAGGGACGGCTAGGTGACGAGTTCTTC. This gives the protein CASSQGRLGDEFF.